Below, one T cell receptor beta chain is given with its context. Antigen unknown. One end of the junction fails to match germline, which may point to a read error. The CDR3 extends over 15 amino acids. The V gene's germline CDR1 is LGHNT and CDR2 FRNRAP. This entry comes from a study of cytomegalovirus exposure and HLA in healthy donors. Notes on the study in general: Presence/absence results assume similar sequencing depth per donor, which may not hold.

At the time of sampling, donors were nominally healthy, though unrecorded immune exposures were likely. With 60 Vbeta and 13 Jbeta primers, the PCR was carried out. Method: immunoSEQ multiplex PCR; TCRdb's copy keeps in-frame clones and lacks some. The table has 140,000 to 150,000 clones, less than 85% seen once. This TCR derives from a woman in her sixties in good health and CMV-seropositive. What was sequenced was PBMCs. The genes are TRBV12-5 and TRBJ2-3, with 10 bases aligning to TRBD2. CDR3 DNA: TGTGCTAGTGGCCCAGGCCTAGCGGGAGAAGATGCGCAGTATTTT. This sequence encodes CASGPGLAGEDAQYF.